The present TCR beta chain was sequenced within a study of cytomegalovirus exposure and HLA in healthy donors. Broader study findings: The study labeled 150 to 200 TCR beta chains cytomegalovirus-associated. The authors reported that TCR beta sequences could predict HLA-A and HLA-B alleles. These predictions were accurate for most subjects in the first cohort.

Donors sampled were nominally healthy, though unrecorded immune exposures were likely. V shed 4 bases, J shed 9 bases, and the junction held 6 bases outside the gene matches. The CDR3 consists of 15 residues. Primers included in the PCR were 60 Vbeta and 13 Jbeta primers. Method: immunoSEQ multiplex PCR; TCRdb's copy keeps in-frame clones and lacks some. The sample lists under 200,000 clones; 70% to 80% were seen once. Comment on this clone: Its specificity is not known.

The sequence was collected from a woman in her twenties or thirties in good health and CMV-seropositive. The material sequenced was PBMCs. The rearrangement links TRBV23-1 to TRBJ1-4; 12 nucleotides match TRBD1. TRBV23-1 is assigned to the ORF class and has an uncertain function. For the CDR3, the DNA is TGCGCCAGCAGTCTGGGCGGGACAGGGGGCCAAAAACTGTTTTTT. It is translated as CASSLGGTGGQKLFF.